This T cell receptor (beta chain) was recorded in a study of spatial heterogeneity in lung cancer. Study in general: Alpha-chain sequences were consistently detected less often than beta-chain sequences. Combinations of a unique TCR and a UMI were tallied in raw reads, and on average each appeared more than ten times.

In its sample, this clonotype was seen many times. V was pared by 2 bases and J by 2 bases, with 9 bases between. The CDR3 extends over 14 amino acids. From germline, CDR1 is SGHAT and CDR2 FQNNGV. As for time point: blood at routine non-recurrence follow-up after resection. The sequenced material consisted of unsorted whole RNA from tumor, nontumor lung or frozen PBMC. TCRdb reprocessed the 5' RACE reads with MiXCR, giving one entry per CDR3 protein. This sample has tens of thousands of distinct CDR3 sequences, with 7.4% found just once. This clonotype originated in a female donor with early-stage non-small cell lung cancer. This sequence joins TRBV11-2 and TRBJ2-5, with TRBD1 as a possible D gene (6 bases). Sequenced material: PBMCs, taken at follow-up. The CDR3 nucleotides are TGTGCCAGCAGCTTAATACAGGGTCAAGAGACCCAGTACTTC. This encodes CASSLIQGQETQYF.